This TCR beta chain is drawn from a study of blood T cell repertoires in COVID-19. Overall study context: The study drew acute and convalescent COVID-19 samples from the United States, Italy and Spain.

One Seattle source followed patients from active infection through their disease course. V was shortened by 4 bases and J by 6 bases, with 6 bases between the two germline ends. This CDR3 is 11 amino acids long. Per the germline V gene, CDR1 is GTSNPN and CDR2 is SVGIG (reference sequence). The table came from immunoSEQ multiplex PCR; TCRdb's copy has only in-frame clones and leaves some out. The table includes about 350,000 clones, roughly 86% detected once. The chain employs TRBV30 and TRBJ2-2; possibly TRBD1 for D (5 bases). Sequences were obtained from peripheral blood. The TCR sequence derives from an older woman with COVID-19, enrolled during active disease. In DNA form, the CDR3 reads TGTGCCTGGAAACAGGCCGGGGAGCTGTTTTTT. It encodes CAWKQAGELFF.